This TCR beta chain was captured by sequencing in a study of shared clonotypes between healthy human individuals. Study-level background: The plates for each donor numbered three CD4 naive, three CD4 memory, two CD8 naive and one CD8 memory.

V was trimmed by 0 bases and J by 6 bases, leaving 2 bases between them. CDR1 and CDR2 (germline): MGHRA, YSYEKL. This CDR3 spans 11 amino acids. Naive CD8 isolation took CD45RO-negative cells positively selected for CCR7 and excluded terminally differentiated effector memory CD45RA+ cells. Only Caucasian adults living in Nashville, Tennessee made up the donor group. The assay was run at deep level. Produced via immunoSEQ multiplex PCR; TCRdb's table is partial and in-frame only. The table shows about 2,100,000 clones, with 85% to 95% occurring only once. Study observations and caveats: Among four donors, roughly 5% of naive CD4 clonotypes were found in common.

This clone has more than one count but fewer than ten. The antigen is not known. This chain links TRBV4-1 with TRBJ1-1; D remains ambiguous. This sequence was found in a man between 18 and 29 years old in good health. Some clones in this sample may be carry-over from other donors' samples. Sequencing was done on a sample of naive CD8+ T cells from PBMCs. DNA for the CDR3: TGCGCCAGCAGCCAAGAATCTGAAGCTTTCTTT. This codes for CASSQESEAFF.